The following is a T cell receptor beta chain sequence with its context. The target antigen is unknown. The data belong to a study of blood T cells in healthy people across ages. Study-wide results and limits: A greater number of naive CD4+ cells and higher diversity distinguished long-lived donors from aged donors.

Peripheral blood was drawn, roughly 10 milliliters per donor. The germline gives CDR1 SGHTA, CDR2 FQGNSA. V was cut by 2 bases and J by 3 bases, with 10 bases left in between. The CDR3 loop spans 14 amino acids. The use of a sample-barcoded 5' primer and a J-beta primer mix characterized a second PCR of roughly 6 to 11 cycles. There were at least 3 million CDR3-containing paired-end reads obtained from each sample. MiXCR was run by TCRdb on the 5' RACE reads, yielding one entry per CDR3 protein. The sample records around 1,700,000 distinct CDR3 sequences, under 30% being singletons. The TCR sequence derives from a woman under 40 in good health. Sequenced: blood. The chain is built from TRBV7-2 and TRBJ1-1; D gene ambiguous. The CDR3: CASSLLLRDTEAFF. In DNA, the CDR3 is TGTGCCAGCAGCTTACTCTTAAGGGACACTGAAGCTTTCTTT.